These 19 T cell receptor beta chains were all obtained from the same sample, sequenced in a study of blood T cell repertoires in COVID-19. Assay used: immunoSEQ multiplex PCR; TCRdb lists only in-frame clones, some missing. The data hold 330,000 or so clones, with roughly 86% observed a single time. The sequenced material came from peripheral blood. The receptors here all came from a man aged 25-45 years with COVID-19, enrolled during active disease.

A single count supports this clone. The chain uses TRBV21-1 and TRBJ1-2. TRBV21-1 is labeled a pseudogene. The CDR3 contains 14 residues. The CDR3 is CASSKGGGVYGYTF. CDR3 bases: TGTGCCAGCAGCAAAGGGGGAGGGGTTTATGGCTACACCTTC.

V usage is TRBV15 and J usage is TRBJ1-3, with 11 bases lining up with TRBD1. V lost 2 bases, J lost 3 bases, and 6 bases stayed unmatched. Germline V gene lookup returns CDR1 LNHNV and CDR2 YYDKDF (reference sequence). The CDR3 runs to 17 residues. CDR3 sequence reads: CATSRYGQGASGNTIYF. The CDR3 nucleotides read TGTGCCACCAGCAGATACGGACAGGGGGCGAGTGGAAACACCATATATTTT.

This chain uses TRBV10-3 with TRBJ1-1; D possibly corresponds to TRBD1 (6 bases). Germline V gene lookup returns CDR1 ENHRY and CDR2 SYGVKD. The CDR3 is 17 residues long. Trimming cost V 0 bases and J 10 bases, with 24 bases left between them. CDR3 sequence (DNA): TGTGCCATCAGTGAGTCGACTGAGGTCGACAGGAGGGAGGGAGCTTTCTTT. Its protein product is CAISESTEVDRREGAFF.

The gene calls are TRBV5-1 and TRBJ2-3; TRBD2 matches 9 bases. Germline trimming cut 2 bases from V and 1 base from J; bases unmatched to any gene: 14. Germline V gene data show CDR1 as SGHRS and CDR2 as YFSETQ. The CDR3 has 19 amino acids. The CDR3 coding sequence is TGCGCCAGCAGCTTCCGAACTCCGACTAGCGGAGCCCGCACAGATACGCAGTATTTT. It is translated as CASSFRTPTSGARTDTQYF.

The rearrangement uses TRBV4-2 and TRBJ1-2; TRBD1 is a possible D gene (5 bases). Per germline, CDR1 LGHNA and CDR2 YNFKEQ. Trimming took off 1 base at V and 5 bases at J, with 14 bases between the two ends. The CDR3 has 15 amino acids. The CDR3: CASSQVGQGFYGYTF. CDR3 bases: TGTGCCAGCAGCCAAGTGGGGCAGGGATTTTATGGCTACACCTTC.

This sequence joins TRBV9 and TRBJ2-3; 8 bases match TRBD2. The CDR3 sequence is 18 residues long. Germline V gene lookup returns CDR1 SGDLS and CDR2 YYNGEE. After removal of 2 bases from V and 0 bases from J, the junction contained 11 bases not matched to a gene. CDR3 in amino acids: CASSVPLAGGVSTDTQYF. CDR3 DNA: TGTGCCAGCAGCGTGCCTCTAGCGGGCGGCGTTAGCACAGATACGCAGTATTTT. Full variable domain (rest looked up from reference TRBV9 and TRBJ2-3): DSGVTQTPKHLITATGQRVTLRCSPRSGDLSVYWYQQSLDQGLQFLIQYYNGEERAKGNILERFSAQQFPDLHSELNLSSLELGDSALYFCASSVPLAGGVSTDTQYFGPGTRLTVL.

V and J are TRBV7-8 and TRBJ1-1, with D tentatively TRBD1 (5 bases). Per germline, CDR1 SGHVS and CDR2 FQNEAQ. V lost 6 bases and J 0 bases, leaving 14 bases between the germline ends. The CDR3 loop spans 15 amino acids. CDR3 sequence: CASSRQGVMNTEAFF. CDR3 nucleotides: TGTGCCAGCAGTCGGCAGGGCGTAATGAACACTGAAGCTTTCTTT. Full variable domain (remainder filled in from reference TRBV7-8 and TRBJ1-1): GAGVSQSPRYKVAKRGQDVALRCDPISGHVSLFWYQQALGQGPEFLTYFQNEAQLDKSGLPSDRFFAERPEGSVSTLKIQRTQQEDSAVYLCASSRQGVMNTEAFFGQGTRLTVV.

The chain couples TRBV27 to TRBJ1-6; TRBD1 is a possible D gene (6 bases). Germline values: CDR1 MNHEY, CDR2 SMNVEV (reference sequence). The CDR3 covers 15 residues. Trimming took off 4 bases at V and 9 bases at J, with 16 bases between the two ends. This CDR3 reads CASSYRVVAGSPLHF. CDR3 DNA sequence: TGTGCCAGCAGTTACAGGGTAGTTGCGGGTTCACCCCTCCACTTT.

The rearrangement links TRBV21-1 to TRBJ2-7; the DNA was not compared with TRBD2, the D call given in the table. TRBV21-1 is marked as a pseudogene. The CDR3 totals 12 residues. CDR3: CASRDFPREQYF. DNA for the CDR3: TGTGCCAGCAGGGACTTCCCTAGAGAGCAGTACTTC.

The V call is TRBV11-1, the J call TRBJ1-3; D unclear. Germline CDR1 and CDR2: SGHAT and FQDESV (reference sequence). The CDR3 runs to 14 residues. The V and J ends lost 5 bases and 0 bases respectively, with 8 bases between them. The CDR3: CASSPSHSGNTIYF. CDR3 nucleotide sequence: TGTGCCAGCAGCCCGAGCCACTCTGGAAACACCATATATTTT.

J is TRBJ2-1 and V is TRBV28, with D unclear. With 5 bases removed from V and 10 bases from J, the gap between germline ends came to 15 bases. This CDR3 contains 13 residues. Germline V gene sequence: CDR1 MDHEN, CDR2 SYDVKM. The CDR3 DNA follows: TGTGCCAGCAGTCGAAGCGCCCAGCGAGAGCAGTTCTTC. It encodes CASSRSAQREQFF.

V and J are TRBV2 and TRBJ2-6; 9 bases fit TRBD2. CDR3 length: 18 residues. CDR1 and CDR2 (germline): SNHLY, FYNNEI. Trimming removed 5 bases from V and 0 bases from J; junction bases left unmatched: 8. This CDR3 is CASSILAGSLSGANVLTF. For the CDR3, the DNA is TGTGCCAGCAGTATTCTAGCGGGGAGCCTCTCTGGGGCCAACGTCCTGACTTTC.

This chain links TRBV7-9 with TRBJ2-7, with 7 bases identical to TRBD1. Looked up from germline, CDR1 is SEHNR and CDR2 is FQNEAQ (reference sequence). This CDR3 is 16 amino acids long. The junction had 11 bases not matched to a gene; V was cut back by 5 bases and J by 1 base. The CDR3 sequence: CASSPPRGGPSYEQYF. CDR3 in DNA: TGTGCCAGCAGCCCGCCTCGAGGGGGCCCATCCTACGAGCAGTACTTC.

In its sample, this clone was seen once. The chain uses TRBV15 and TRBJ1-2; 9 positions agree with TRBD1. From germline, CDR1 is LNHNV and CDR2 YYDKDF (reference sequence). This CDR3 spans 16 amino acids. The junction had 3 bases not matched to a gene; V was cut back by 0 bases and J by 1 base. The CDR3 region has the DNA TGTGCCACCAGCAGAGATGTGGGACAGGGTAACTATGGCTACACCTTC. It yields the protein CATSRDVGQGNYGYTF.

The chain links TRBV5-6 to TRBJ1-1; D perhaps matches TRBD1 (6 bases). The CDR3 runs 13 residues. CDR1 is SGHDT, CDR2 YYEEEE, per germline. V lost 4 bases to trimming and J lost 4 bases, with 11 bases between them. The CDR3 nucleotides are TGTGCCAGCAGCCTACCCAGGGGCACTGAAGCTTTCTTT. Protein: CASSLPRGTEAFF.

This chain links TRBV28 with TRBJ1-1, with TRBD1 identical over 7 bases. V lost 2 bases and J lost 4; bases outside the gene matches: 4. Germline loops: CDR1 MDHEN, CDR2 SYDVKM. The CDR3 extends over 14 amino acids. CDR3 DNA: TGTGCCAGCAGTTTAAGAGGGGGCCGCACTGAAGCTTTCTTT. This gives the protein CASSLRGGRTEAFF. Combining the CDR3 with reference TRBV28 and TRBJ1-1 gives the whole variable domain DVKVTQSSRYLVKRTGEKVFLECVQDMDHENMFWYRQDPGLGLRLIYFSYDVKMKEKGDIPEGYSVSREKKERFSLILESASTNQTSMYLCASSLRGGRTEAFFGQGTRLTVV.

The chain is built from TRBV27 and TRBJ2-7, with 7 bases identical to TRBD2. After removal of 5 bases from V and 3 bases from J, the junction contained 10 bases not matched to a gene. Per germline, CDR1 MNHEY and CDR2 SMNVEV (reference sequence). This CDR3 region has 15 residues. The DNA for the CDR3 is TGTGCCAGCAGTCGGGGAGGGGAGGCGGGCTACGAGCAGTACTTC. Protein sequence: CASSRGGEAGYEQYF.

V usage is TRBV5-4 and J usage is TRBJ2-7, with 10 bases identical to TRBD1. The CDR3 runs 16 residues. Per the germline V gene, CDR1 is SGHNT and CDR2 is YYREEE (reference sequence). V dropped 4 bases and J dropped 3; count of bases not matched to a gene: 10. This chain's CDR3 is CASSAVYRTGGYEQYF. The CDR3 region has the DNA TGTGCCAGCAGCGCCGTTTATAGGACAGGGGGCTACGAGCAGTACTTC.

This clone occurred a few times. V and J are TRBV2 and TRBJ1-2; 7 nucleotides line up with TRBD1. Germline V lookup: CDR1 SNHLY, CDR2 FYNNEI. This CDR3 spans 16 amino acids. The junction had 7 bases not matched to a gene; V was cut back by 1 base and J by 2 bases. The DNA of the CDR3 is TGTGCCAGCAGTGAAGATTCGGGACAGTTAAACTATGGCTACACCTTC. Translated: CASSEDSGQLNYGYTF.